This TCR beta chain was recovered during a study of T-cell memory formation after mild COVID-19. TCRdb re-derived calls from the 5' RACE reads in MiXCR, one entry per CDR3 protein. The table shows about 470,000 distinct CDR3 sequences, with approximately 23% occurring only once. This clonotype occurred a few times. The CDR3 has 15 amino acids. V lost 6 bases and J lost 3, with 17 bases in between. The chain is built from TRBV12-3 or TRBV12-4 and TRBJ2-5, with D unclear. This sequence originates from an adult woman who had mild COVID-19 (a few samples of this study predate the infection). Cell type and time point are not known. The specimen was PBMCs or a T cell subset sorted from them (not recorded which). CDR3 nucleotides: TGTGCCAGCAGCGAATGGGTGGCAGGAGAAGAGACCCAGTACTTC. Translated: CASSEWVAGEETQYF.